A selection of T cell receptor beta chains follows, all from one sample in a study of CD8+CD57+ T cells in acquired aplastic anemia. TCRdb reprocessed the reads via MiXCR and lists one record per CDR3 protein. This table has about 180,000 distinct CDR3 sequences, less than 60% appearing once. The sample taken for sequencing was sorted CD4+, CD8+, or CD8+CD57+ T cells (not recorded which) from PBMCs. These receptors all stem from a human donor with aplastic anemia. Both conserved end residues are part of each CDR3. A D gene is named only where the DNA matches it firmly. Clone sizes are given selectively: once, few, many, or a class where the clone is expanded.

TRBJ1-6 TRBV6-1 TRBD1 13 NA CASTGTVQSPLHF TGTGCCAGCACCGGGACAGTTCAATCACCCCTCCACTTT
TRBJ2-3 TRBV20-1 TRBD2 16 many CSPTSGRALAGDTQYF TGCAGTCCGACTAGCGGGAGGGCCTTGGCTGGAGATACGCAGTATTTT
TRBJ1-2 TRBV20-1 NA 10 NA CSALGSGYTF TGCAGTGCTTTGGGATCCGGCTACACCTTC
TRBJ2-2 TRBV12-3/TRBV12-4 TRBD2 15 many CASNRDYPNTGELFF TGTGCCAGCAACCGGGACTACCCGAACACCGGGGAGCTGTTTTTT
TRBJ2-7 TRBV7-6 TRBD2 11 NA CACGSSYEQYF TGTGCCTGCGGGAGCTCCTACGAGCAGTACTTC
TRBJ1-1 TRBV15 NA 13 NA CATGGAVNTEAFF TGTGCCACCGGAGGGGCCGTGAACACTGAAGCTTTCTTT
TRBJ2-7 TRBV11-1 NA 16 NA CASSFSFGTHAYEQYF TGTGCCAGCAGCTTTAGCTTCGGGACACACGCCTACGAGCAGTACTTC
TRBJ2-2 TRBV25-1 NA 12 once CASRPNTGELFF TGTGCCAGCAGGCCGAACACCGGGGAGCTGTTTTTT
TRBJ2-7 TRBV3-1 NA 14 many CASSQVSSGHEQYF TGTGCCAGCAGCCAAGTTTCCTCAGGCCACGAGCAGTACTTC
TRBJ1-2 TRBV29-1 TRBD1 11 NA CSVEGQGVYTF TGCAGCGTCGAAGGACAGGGAGTCTACACCTTC
TRBJ1-1 TRBV9 NA 16 many CASSVAWGRGGSEAFF TGTGCCAGCAGCGTAGCTTGGGGCAGGGGCGGGTCTGAAGCTTTCTTT
TRBJ2-7 TRBV12-3/TRBV12-4 NA 14 few CASSSQGGLYEQYF TGTGCCAGCAGTTCCCAGGGGGGCCTCTACGAGCAGTACTTC
TRBJ1-1 TRBV30 TRBD1 12 NA CAWDRGLAEAFF TGTGCCTGGGACAGGGGGCTCGCTGAAGCTTTCTTT
TRBJ1-6 TRBV6-5 NA 15 many CASSSSDGWNSPLHF TGTGCCAGCAGCTCCTCGGACGGATGGAATTCACCCCTCCACTTT
TRBJ1-2 TRBV7-2 NA 13 NA CASALMGFYGYTF TGTGCCAGCGCTCTGATGGGATTCTATGGCTACACCTTC
TRBJ2-6 TRBV2 TRBD2 18 few CASSPAGTTLSGANVLTF TGTGCCAGCAGTCCGGCCGGGACTACCTTATCTGGGGCCAACGTCCTGACTTTC
TRBJ2-7 TRBV27 TRBD1 17 many CASSLDKRQGAQYEQYF TGTGCCAGCAGTTTGGACAAACGGCAGGGGGCGCAATACGAGCAGTACTTC
TRBJ2-5 TRBV15 NA 11 many CATSSLETQYF TGTGCCACCAGCAGCTTAGAGACCCAGTACTTC
TRBJ2-5 TRBV25-1 TRBD1 16 NA CASSCSGTGAQETQYF TGTGCCAGCAGTTGCTCCGGGACAGGGGCCCAAGAGACCCAGTACTTC
TRBJ2-2 TRBV5-1 NA 12 many CASSYGGGELFF TGCGCCAGCAGCTACGGGGGCGGGGAGCTGTTTTTT
TRBJ2-2 TRBV20-1 NA 12 NA CSALRDTGELFF TGCAGTGCCTTAAGGGACACCGGGGAGCTGTTTTTT
TRBJ2-2 TRBV15 NA 17 NA CATSRGDHDAGTGELFF TGTGCCACCAGCAGAGGCGACCATGATGCGGGCACCGGGGAGCTGTTTTTT
TRBJ2-5 TRBV7-9 NA 13 NA CASSSSGNQPQYF TGTGCCAGCAGCTCATCAGGGAATCAGCCCCAGTACTTC
TRBJ2-2 TRBV10-3 NA 15 few CAISEEGPGTGELFF TGTGCCATCAGTGAAGAGGGCCCAGGAACCGGGGAGCTGTTTTTT
TRBJ1-6 TRBV29-1 NA 15 NA CSVLTGINDNSPLHF TGCAGCGTTTTGACAGGAATTAACGATAATTCACCCCTCCACTTT
TRBJ2-5 TRBV9 NA 14 many CASSVSTERETQYF TGTGCCAGCAGCGTGAGTACTGAACGGGAGACCCAGTACTTC